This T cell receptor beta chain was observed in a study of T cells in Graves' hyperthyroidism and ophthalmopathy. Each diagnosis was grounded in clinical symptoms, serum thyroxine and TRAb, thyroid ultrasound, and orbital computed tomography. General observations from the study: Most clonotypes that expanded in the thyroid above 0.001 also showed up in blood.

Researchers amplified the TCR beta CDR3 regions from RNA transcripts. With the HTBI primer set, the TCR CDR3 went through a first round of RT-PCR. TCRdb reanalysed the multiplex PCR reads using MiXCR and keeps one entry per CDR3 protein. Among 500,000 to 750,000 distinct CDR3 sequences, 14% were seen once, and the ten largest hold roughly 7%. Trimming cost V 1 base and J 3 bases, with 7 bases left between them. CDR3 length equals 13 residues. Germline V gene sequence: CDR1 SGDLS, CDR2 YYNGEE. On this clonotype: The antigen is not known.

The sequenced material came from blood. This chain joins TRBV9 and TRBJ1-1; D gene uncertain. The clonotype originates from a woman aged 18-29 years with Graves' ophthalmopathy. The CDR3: CASSVHEDTEAFF. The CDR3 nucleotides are TGTGCCAGCAGCGTACATGAGGACACTGAAGCTTTCTTT.